The clone carrying this T cell receptor (beta chain) was detected ten times or more. These data are taken from a study of neurological immune-mediated disorders. Across the whole study: Of the multiple sclerosis patients, approximately 35 in total, roughly 30 were relapsing-remitting and 3 were secondary progressive.

In TCRdb, the 5' RACE reads were re-called with MiXCR into one record per CDR3 protein. The sample shows 90,000 to 100,000 distinct CDR3 sequences, around 3.3% of them seen only once. Sample: PBMCs. This sequence was found in a woman under 30 with multiple sclerosis.

The CDR3 DNA sequence: TGTGCCAGCAGTGAAGACGGGGGCTCCTACAATGAGCAGTTCTTC. It translates to CASSEDGGSYNEQFF. The rearrangement uses TRBV6-4 and TRBJ2-1; a weak D match, TRBD2 (6 bases). The germline CDR1 and CDR2 sequences are MRHNA and SNTAGT. This CDR3 region has 15 residues. Between the trimmed V and J ends, which lost 3 bases and 0 bases, there was a span of 9 bases.